The source of this T cell receptor beta chain is a study of T cell responses to AZD1222 COVID-19 vaccine. Study-wide results and caveats: Spike-specific TCR breadth and depth rose after two AZD1222 doses. Close to half of spike-specific TCRs reportedly recognize unmutated variant regions.

V lost 7 bases to trimming and J lost 0 bases; unmatched junction nucleotides: 11. CDR1 is SGHVS, CDR2 FQNEAQ, per germline. CDR3 length equals 17 residues. This clone was seen a handful of times. Its target is unknown. Data came from immunoSEQ multiplex PCR; TCRdb stores just in-frame clones and leaves some out. Of just over 90,000 clones listed, 80% to 90% are singletons. Investigators merged groups given second doses at roughly 4 or roughly 12 weeks. The TCR was taken from an adult who received the AZD1222 COVID-19 vaccine. The chain has TRBV7-8 and TRBJ2-5, with 10 bases that match TRBD2. The material sequenced was peripheral blood, taken 28 days after the second AZD1222 dose. DNA of the CDR3: TGTGCCAGCATAAGGGCTAGCGGGGGAACCTACCAAGAGACCCAGTACTTC. Residues: CASIRASGGTYQETQYF.